The sequence of this T cell receptor (beta chain) was determined in a study of cytomegalovirus exposure and HLA in healthy donors. Details on this clone: No antigen is known for it.

Points from the study as a whole: There were reportedly fewer N-insertions in an Asian-associated ancestry cluster than the roughly 680-donor mean, in a later analysis.

PCR used 60 Vbeta primers and 13 Jbeta primers. Sequencing was performed with immunoSEQ multiplex PCR; in TCRdb, only in-frame clones are kept and a portion is missing. The sample has 85,000 to 120,000 clones, about 71% seen once. The receptor was isolated from a boy younger than 18 in good health and CMV-seronegative. The sequencing sample was made of PBMCs.

CDR3 residues: CASSQNVGGDYNEQFF. Here the CDR3 DNA reads TGTGCCAGCAGCCAGAACGTCGGGGGGGACTACAATGAGCAGTTCTTC. This chain connects TRBV14 to TRBJ2-1; 8 bases match TRBD2. The CDR3 contains 16 residues. Per the germline V gene, CDR1 is SGHDN and CDR2 is FVKESK. The V and J ends lost 3 bases and 3 bases, in that order; junction bases with no gene match: 7.